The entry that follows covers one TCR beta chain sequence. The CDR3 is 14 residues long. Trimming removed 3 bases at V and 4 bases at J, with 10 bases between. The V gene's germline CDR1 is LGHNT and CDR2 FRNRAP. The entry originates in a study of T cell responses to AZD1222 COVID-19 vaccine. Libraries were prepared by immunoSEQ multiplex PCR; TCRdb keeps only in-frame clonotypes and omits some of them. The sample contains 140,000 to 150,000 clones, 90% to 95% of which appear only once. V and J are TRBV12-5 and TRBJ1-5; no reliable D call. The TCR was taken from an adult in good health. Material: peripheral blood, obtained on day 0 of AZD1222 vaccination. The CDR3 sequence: CASGFSYLNQPQHF. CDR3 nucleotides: TGTGCTAGTGGTTTTTCCTACTTAAATCAGCCCCAGCATTTT.